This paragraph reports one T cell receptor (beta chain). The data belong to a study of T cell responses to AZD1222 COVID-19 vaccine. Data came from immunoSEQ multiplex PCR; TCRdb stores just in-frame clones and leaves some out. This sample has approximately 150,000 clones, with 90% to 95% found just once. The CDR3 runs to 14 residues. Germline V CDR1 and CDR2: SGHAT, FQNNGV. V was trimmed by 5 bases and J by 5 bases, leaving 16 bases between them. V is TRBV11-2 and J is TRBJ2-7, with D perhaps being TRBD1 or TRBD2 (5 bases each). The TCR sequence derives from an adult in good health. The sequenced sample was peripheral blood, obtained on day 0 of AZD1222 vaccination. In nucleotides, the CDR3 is TGTGCCAGCAGCCCCTCGGGACCCCCCGACGAGCAGTACTTC. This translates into CASSPSGPPDEQYF.